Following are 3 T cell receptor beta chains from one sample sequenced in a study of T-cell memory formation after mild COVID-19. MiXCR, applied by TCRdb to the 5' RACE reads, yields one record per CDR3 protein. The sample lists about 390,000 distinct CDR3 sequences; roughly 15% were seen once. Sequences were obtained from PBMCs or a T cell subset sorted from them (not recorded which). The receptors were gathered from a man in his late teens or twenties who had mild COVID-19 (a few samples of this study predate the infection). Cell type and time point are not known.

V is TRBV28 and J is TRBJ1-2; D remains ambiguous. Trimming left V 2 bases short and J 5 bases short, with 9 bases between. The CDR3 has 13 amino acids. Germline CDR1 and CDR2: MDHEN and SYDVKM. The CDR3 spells CASSLQAGYGYTF. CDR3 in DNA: TGTGCCAGCAGTTTACAGGCCGGGTATGGCTACACCTTC.

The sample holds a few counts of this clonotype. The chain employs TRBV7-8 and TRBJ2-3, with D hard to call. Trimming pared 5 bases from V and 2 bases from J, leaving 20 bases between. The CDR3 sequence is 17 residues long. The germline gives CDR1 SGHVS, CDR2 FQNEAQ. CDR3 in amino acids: CASSLRWASIPTDTQYF. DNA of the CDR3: TGTGCCAGCAGCCTAAGGTGGGCATCCATCCCCACAGATACGCAGTATTTT. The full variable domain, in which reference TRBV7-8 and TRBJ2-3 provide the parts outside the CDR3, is GAGVSQSPRYKVAKRGQDVALRCDPISGHVSLFWYQQALGQGPEFLTYFQNEAQLDKSGLPSDRFFAERPEGSVSTLKIQRTQQEDSAVYLCASSLRWASIPTDTQYFGPGTRLTVL.

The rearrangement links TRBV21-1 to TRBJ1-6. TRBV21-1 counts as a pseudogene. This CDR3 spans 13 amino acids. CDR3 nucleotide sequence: TGTGCCAGCAGCCGTGAGCTCTATTCACCCCTCCACTTT. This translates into CASSRELYSPLHF.